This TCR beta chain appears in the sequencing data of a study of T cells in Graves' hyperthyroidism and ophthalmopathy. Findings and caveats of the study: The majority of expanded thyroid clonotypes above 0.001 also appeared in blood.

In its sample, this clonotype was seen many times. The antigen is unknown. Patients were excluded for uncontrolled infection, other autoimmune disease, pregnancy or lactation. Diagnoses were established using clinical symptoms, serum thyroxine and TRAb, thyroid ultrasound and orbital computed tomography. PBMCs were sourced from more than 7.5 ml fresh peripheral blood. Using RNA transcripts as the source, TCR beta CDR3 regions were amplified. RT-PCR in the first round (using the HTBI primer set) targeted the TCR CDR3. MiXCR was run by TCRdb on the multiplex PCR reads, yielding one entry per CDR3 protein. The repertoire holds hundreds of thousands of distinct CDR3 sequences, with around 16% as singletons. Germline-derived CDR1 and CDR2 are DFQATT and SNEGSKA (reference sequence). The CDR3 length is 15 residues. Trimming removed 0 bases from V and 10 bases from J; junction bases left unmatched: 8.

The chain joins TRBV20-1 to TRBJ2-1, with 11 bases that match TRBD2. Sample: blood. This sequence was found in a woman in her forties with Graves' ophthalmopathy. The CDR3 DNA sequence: TGCAGTGCTAGAGAGAGTTATCTAGCGGGAGGAGAGCAGTTCTTC. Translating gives CSARESYLAGGEQFF.